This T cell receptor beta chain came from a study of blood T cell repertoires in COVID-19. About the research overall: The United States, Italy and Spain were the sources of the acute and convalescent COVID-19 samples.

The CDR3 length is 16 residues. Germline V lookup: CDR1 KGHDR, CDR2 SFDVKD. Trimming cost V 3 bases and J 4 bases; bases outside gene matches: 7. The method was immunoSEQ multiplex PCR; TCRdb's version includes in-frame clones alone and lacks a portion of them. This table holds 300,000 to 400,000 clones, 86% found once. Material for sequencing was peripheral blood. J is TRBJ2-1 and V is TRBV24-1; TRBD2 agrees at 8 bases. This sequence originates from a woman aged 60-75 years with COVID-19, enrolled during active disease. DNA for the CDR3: TGTGCCACCAGTGATCGTGCGGGGGGTCCATACAATGAGCAGTTCTTC. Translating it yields CATSDRAGGPYNEQFF.